Each of the 27 T cell receptor beta chains below was sequenced from the same sample in a study of cytomegalovirus exposure and HLA in healthy donors. The PCR employed 60 Vbeta primers together with 13 Jbeta primers. Some clones are missing from TCRdb's copy, which holds only in-frame ones; the method was immunoSEQ multiplex PCR. The sample lists some 120,000 clones, about three quarters occurring once. Sequencing used PBMCs. The receptors come from a man younger than 40 in good health and CMV-seronegative.

This clone was observed a single time. The chain combines TRBV9 with TRBJ2-7; 7 bases align to TRBD2. Germline V lookup: CDR1 SGDLS, CDR2 YYNGEE. The CDR3 has 15 amino acids. Unmatched junction bases numbered 8, after V lost 4 bases and J lost 1 base. CDR3 nucleotides: TGTGCCAGCAGCCCCGGGGGGATTCCTTCCTACGAGCAGTACTTC. Amino acids: CASSPGGIPSYEQYF.

The chain carries TRBV10-3 and TRBJ2-3, with a weak D call TRBD2 (5 bases). The CDR3 consists of 15 residues. Trimming shortened V by 3 bases and J by 0 bases, and 10 bases separated the two germline ends. Germline CDR1 is ENHRY and CDR2 is SYGVKD. The CDR3 spells CAISELRGSTDTQYF. The CDR3, as DNA: TGTGCCATCAGTGAACTCAGAGGGAGCACAGATACGCAGTATTTT.

The chain employs TRBV18 and TRBJ2-1; possible D gene TRBD2, 6 bases. The CDR3 sequence is 15 residues long. Germline CDR1 KGHSH, CDR2 LQKENI. V gave up 3 bases and J gave up 4 bases, with 13 bases separating them. The CDR3, as DNA: TGTGCCAGCTCACCGCTTCCTAGCGCTTACAATGAGCAGTTCTTC. Translated: CASSPLPSAYNEQFF.

The chain uses TRBV2 and TRBJ1-2, with no clear D. V lost 1 base, J lost 1 base, and 4 bases lay in between. CDR3 size: 13 residues. CDR1 and CDR2 from the germline V gene are SNHLY and FYNNEI. The CDR3 here is CASSEGLNYGYTF. DNA for the CDR3: TGTGCCAGCAGTGAAGGGCTTAACTATGGCTACACCTTC.

This clone was seen a few times. The chain uses TRBV7-2 and TRBJ1-5; weak D call: TRBD1 (6 bases). The CDR3 is made up of 15 amino acids. V lost 2 bases, J lost 6 bases, and 14 bases lay in between. CDR1 and CDR2 (germline): SGHTA, FQGNSA. The CDR3 bases are TGTGCCAGCAGCTTATTTGGGGGCGTCGGTCAGCCCCAGCATTTT. The encoded protein is CASSLFGGVGQPQHF. The variable domain in full, completed from reference TRBV7-2 and TRBJ1-5, reads GAGVSQSPSNKVTEKGKDVELRCDPISGHTALYWYRQSLGQGLEFLIYFQGNSAPDKSGLPSDRFSAERTGGSVSTLTIQRTQQEDSAVYLCASSLFGGVGQPQHFGDGTRLSIL.

The J gene is TRBJ2-1, the V gene TRBV6-6; no firm D call. Looked up from germline, CDR1 is MNHNY and CDR2 is SVGAGI (reference sequence). The CDR3 sequence is 14 residues long. V was pared by 3 bases and J by 8 bases, with 14 bases between. This CDR3 reads CASSYDPLSHEQFF. The CDR3 coding sequence is TGTGCCAGCAGTTATGACCCACTTAGCCATGAGCAGTTCTTC.

V is TRBV7-3 and J is TRBJ2-3, with TRBD1 identical over 8 bases. The V segment lost 5 bases and the J segment 0 bases; nucleotides outside the gene matches: 4. The CDR3 sequence is 15 residues long. Germline CDR1 and CDR2: SGHTA and FQGTGA. The CDR3 spells CASSLGQASTDTQYF. The CDR3 nucleotides read TGTGCCAGCAGCCTGGGACAGGCTAGCACAGATACGCAGTATTTT.

The chain joins TRBV5-6 to TRBJ1-1; no firm D call. This CDR3 has 13 residues. Between the trimmed V and J ends, which lost 0 bases and 1 base, there was a span of 4 bases. Germline CDR1 reads SGHDT; CDR2 reads YYEEEE. CDR3 protein: CASSLAWNTEAFF. The CDR3, as DNA: TGTGCCAGCAGCTTGGCATGGAACACTGAAGCTTTCTTT.

J is TRBJ2-7 and V is TRBV9; 7 nucleotides line up with TRBD1. Germline values: CDR1 SGDLS, CDR2 YYNGEE. Trimming at V came to 3 bases and at J to 3 bases, leaving 3 bases not matched to a gene. This CDR3 has 13 amino acids. The CDR3 DNA sequence: TGTGCCAGCAGCGGGGGACAGAACTACGAGCAGTACTTC. It encodes CASSGGQNYEQYF.

V usage is TRBV5-1 and J usage is TRBJ2-3, with 14 positions matching TRBD2. The CDR3 has 16 residues. The junction had 6 bases not matched to a gene; V was cut back by 3 bases and J by 6 bases. In germline, CDR1 is SGHRS, CDR2 YFSETQ. The DNA for the CDR3 is TGCGCCAGCAGCTCGACTAGCGGGGGGGGTCAGGATACGCAGTATTTT. Translated, it gives CASSSTSGGGQDTQYF.

The chain is built from TRBV5-4 and TRBJ2-3, with TRBD1 matching 8 bases. Looked up from germline, CDR1 is SGHNT and CDR2 is YYREEE (reference sequence). CDR3 length equals 15 residues. V lost 3 bases, J lost 4 bases, and 7 bases stayed unmatched. The CDR3 DNA reads as TGTGCCAGCAGCTCGGGTGGACAGGGCCCAGATACGCAGTATTTT. The encoded protein is CASSSGGQGPDTQYF.

This chain links TRBV20-1 with TRBJ2-1; possibly TRBD2 for D (6 bases). V was clipped by 5 bases and J by 10 bases, with 12 bases between them. The CDR3 loop spans 11 amino acids. Looked up from germline, CDR1 is DFQATT and CDR2 is SNEGSKA (reference sequence). CDR3 loop: CSAGRTNEQFF. CDR3 sequence (DNA): TGCAGTGCTGGCCGGACTAACGAGCAGTTCTTC.

V and J are TRBV2 and TRBJ2-6; D not resolved. This CDR3 spans 13 amino acids. Trimming cost V 8 bases and J 2 bases, with 7 bases left between them. From germline, CDR1 is SNHLY and CDR2 FYNNEI. The CDR3 is CASERAGANVLTF. CDR3 nucleotide sequence: TGTGCCAGCGAGAGAGCTGGGGCCAACGTCCTGACTTTC.

This chain connects TRBV5-1 to TRBJ2-3; D is perhaps TRBD1 (5 bases). Germline-derived CDR1 and CDR2 are SGHRS and YFSETQ. V was pared by 4 bases and J by 2 bases, with 11 bases between. This CDR3 is 14 amino acids long. The CDR3 DNA reads TGCGCCAGCAGCCTGGACAAGATCACAGATACGCAGTATTTT. Its translation: CASSLDKITDTQYF. Combining the CDR3 with reference TRBV5-1 and TRBJ2-3 gives the whole variable domain KAGVTQTPRYLIKTRGQQVTLSCSPISGHRSVSWYQQTPGQGLQFLFEYFSETQRNKGNFPGRFSGRQFSNSRSEMNVSTLELGDSALYLCASSLDKITDTQYFGPGTRLTVL.

V is TRBV19 and J is TRBJ2-7, with 7 bases lining up with TRBD2. The CDR3 contains 13 residues. Germline V CDR1 and CDR2: LNHDA, SQIVND (reference sequence). The J segment lost 3 bases and the V segment lost 10 bases, leaving 9 bases of the junction unmatched. Written as DNA, the CDR3 is TGTGCCACCTCGACAGCGGGACGCTACGAGCAGTACTTC. Translation: CATSTAGRYEQYF.

The gene calls are TRBV5-4 and TRBJ2-1, with a tentative D call TRBD2 (6 bases). V lost 4 bases to trimming and J lost 9 bases, with 23 bases between them. The CDR3 is 16 amino acids. Germline-derived CDR1 and CDR2 are SGHNT and YYREEE (reference sequence). This CDR3 is CASSLQARGGRGEQFF. For the CDR3, the DNA is TGTGCCAGCAGCCTCCAAGCGCGGGGCGGCCGAGGTGAGCAGTTCTTC.

V is TRBV30 and J is TRBJ2-7; TRBD2 aligns across 7 bases. Germline CDR1 reads GTSNPN; CDR2 reads SVGIG (reference sequence). J lost 3 bases, V lost 3 bases, and 8 bases had no gene match. CDR3 length: 14 amino acids. CDR3 protein: CAWSASGIHYEQYF. For the CDR3, the DNA is TGTGCCTGGAGCGCCAGCGGGATCCACTACGAGCAGTACTTC. Using reference TRBV30 and TRBJ2-7 for the parts outside the CDR3, the full variable domain is SQTIHQWPATLVQPVGSPLSLECTVEGTSNPNLYWYRQAAGRGLQLLFYSVGIGQISSEVPQNLSASRPQDRQFILSSKKLLLSDSGFYLCAWSASGIHYEQYFGPGTRLTVT.

The genes are TRBV15 and TRBJ1-3; D is possibly TRBD1 (5 bases). The V end was cut by 5 bases, the J end by 0 bases, with 11 bases between. The CDR3 totals 15 residues. CDR1 is LNHNV and CDR2 is YYDKDF in the germline V gene (reference sequence). The CDR3 nucleotides read TGTGCCACCAGCGGACACCTCGGCTCTGGAAACACCATATATTTT. Its translation is CATSGHLGSGNTIYF. The full variable domain, completed using reference TRBV15 and TRBJ1-3, is DAMVIQNPRYQVTQFGKPVTLSCSQTLNHNVMYWYQQKSSQAPKLLFHYYDKDFNNEADTPDNFQSRRPNTSFCFLDIRSPGLGDTAMYLCATSGHLGSGNTIYFGEGSWLTVV.

V and J are TRBV5-1 and TRBJ2-7; 9 nucleotides agree with TRBD1. Trimming removed 7 bases from V and 6 bases from J; junction bases left unmatched: 11. The CDR3 is 14 residues long. Per germline, CDR1 SGHRS and CDR2 YFSETQ. CDR3 sequence reads: CASEPGTGRPEQYF. CDR3 nucleotides: TGCGCCAGCGAACCCGGGACAGGGCGTCCCGAGCAGTACTTC. Looking up the rest from reference TRBV5-1 and TRBJ2-7 gives the full variable domain: KAGVTQTPRYLIKTRGQQVTLSCSPISGHRSVSWYQQTPGQGLQFLFEYFSETQRNKGNFPGRFSGRQFSNSRSEMNVSTLELGDSALYLCASEPGTGRPEQYFGPGTRLTVT.

DNA of the CDR3: TGTGCCAGCTCACCACAGCGGGATTCCACAGATACGCAGTATTTT. It specifies CASSPQRDSTDTQYF. The rearrangement joins TRBV18 to TRBJ2-3; TRBD2 aligns across 7 bases. The V segment lost 1 base and the J segment 2 bases; nucleotides outside the gene matches: 3. This CDR3 is built from 15 residues. Germline CDR1 is KGHSH and CDR2 is LQKENI.

This rearrangement joins TRBV7-8 to TRBJ2-2; perhaps TRBD2 as D (5 bases). The CDR3 sequence is 16 residues long. Deletions cut 5 bases from V and 1 base from J, with 14 bases between. CDR1 is SGHVS and CDR2 is FQNEAQ in the germline V gene. The CDR3 sequence is CASSPLTGLNTGELFF. The CDR3 DNA is TGTGCCAGCAGCCCACTGACGGGGTTGAACACCGGGGAGCTGTTTTTT.

The V call is TRBV6-6, the J call TRBJ1-5, with D tentatively TRBD1 (6 bases). The CDR3 covers 16 residues. Per the germline V gene, CDR1 is MNHNY and CDR2 is SVGAGI (reference sequence). V was shortened by 0 bases and J by 1 base, with 10 bases between the two germline ends. Here the CDR3 DNA reads TGTGCCAGCAGTTACTCGGGGGGGCTAAGCAATCAGCCCCAGCATTTT. Encoded protein: CASSYSGGLSNQPQHF.

J is TRBJ2-5 and V is TRBV10-2; 8 positions match TRBD1. The ends lost 4 bases at V and 12 bases at J; junction bases unmatched: 10. CDR3 length equals 13 residues. CDR1 and CDR2 (germline): WSHSY, SAAADI. The CDR3 sequence is CASSAWTGNDEYF. In DNA form, the CDR3 reads TGCGCCAGCAGTGCATGGACAGGGAATGATGAGTACTTC.

The chain recombines TRBV25-1 with TRBJ1-1; a weak D match, TRBD1 (5 bases). Trimming took 2 bases from V and 0 from J, leaving 7 bases between them. This CDR3 contains 14 residues. CDR1 is MGHDK and CDR2 is SYGVNS in the germline V gene. The CDR3 loop reads CASSEAGMNTEAFF. The CDR3 nucleotides are TGTGCCAGCAGTGAAGCAGGGATGAACACTGAAGCTTTCTTT.

This chain joins TRBV30 and TRBJ2-4, with TRBD1 matching 11 bases. The CDR3 runs 14 residues. CDR1 and CDR2 (germline): GTSNPN, SVGIG (reference sequence). With V trimmed by 5 bases and J by 7 bases, 7 bases remained unmatched. Here the CDR3 DNA reads TGTGCCTGGTCTGGACAGGGGGCATTGAACATTCAGTACTTC. It translates to CAWSGQGALNIQYF.

This chain uses TRBV5-5 with TRBJ1-4, with TRBD1 matching 8 bases. CDR3 length: 14 amino acids. Trimming cost V 5 bases and J 6 bases; bases outside gene matches: 6. CDR1 and CDR2 from the germline V gene are SGHKS and YYEKEE (reference sequence). The CDR3 reads CASRPDRGHEKLFF. The CDR3 DNA reads as TGTGCCAGCAGACCCGACAGGGGTCATGAAAAACTGTTTTTT. Variable domain in full (rest from reference TRBV5-5 and TRBJ1-4): DAGVTQSPTHLIKTRGQQVTLRCSPISGHKSVSWYQQVLGQGPQFIFQYYEKEERGRGNFPDRFSARQFPNYSSELNVNALLLGDSALYLCASRPDRGHEKLFFGSGTQLSVL.

The chain combines TRBV5-1 with TRBJ1-2; weak D call: TRBD1 (6 bases). The CDR3 has 16 amino acids. With 0 bases removed from V and 0 bases from J, the gap between germline ends came to 12 bases. Germline CDR1 and CDR2: SGHRS and YFSETQ. For the CDR3, the DNA is TGCGCCAGCAGCTTGGCGACAGGAGCTGCTAACTATGGCTACACCTTC. It translates to CASSLATGAANYGYTF. Looking up the rest from reference TRBV5-1 and TRBJ1-2 gives the full variable domain: KAGVTQTPRYLIKTRGQQVTLSCSPISGHRSVSWYQQTPGQGLQFLFEYFSETQRNKGNFPGRFSGRQFSNSRSEMNVSTLELGDSALYLCASSLATGAANYGYTFGSGTRLTVV.